Below, one T cell receptor beta chain is given with its context. The data derive from a study of control samples from healthy donors and cancer patients. V was clipped by 6 bases and J by 0 bases; unmatched bases: 7. This CDR3 contains 16 residues. Germline-derived CDR1 and CDR2 are MRHNA and SNTAGT. Sequenced by immunoSEQ multiplex PCR; TCRdb stores in-frame clones only, minus some. The table lists approximately 88,000 clones, roughly 90% of them singletons. The sequenced sample consisted of blood. The receptor comes from a woman between 25 and 40 years old in good health. The chain couples TRBV6-4 to TRBJ2-3; TRBD1 matches at 9 bases. The DNA for the CDR3 is TGTGCCAGCAGACCAACAGGGGGCTATAGCACAGATACGCAGTATTTT. This gives the protein CASRPTGGYSTDTQYF.